This paragraph covers one TCR beta chain sequence. Its target is not known. This record comes from a study of T cells after yellow fever vaccination. The length of the CDR3 is 13 residues. V dropped 5 bases and J dropped 3 bases, with 10 bases sitting between them. Germline V gene sequence: CDR1 SEHNR, CDR2 FQNEAQ (reference sequence). The TCR cDNA carried a universal primer site and UMIs from 5'RACE template switching. TCRdb recomputed calls from the 5' RACE reads with MiXCR, one row per CDR3 protein. The sample includes around 100,000 distinct CDR3 sequences, roughly 8.4% of them seen just once. Study-wide findings and caveats: Overall, a small share of clonotypes was seen in both CD4 and CD8 compartments. FACS-sorted repertoires could contain abundant clonotypes contaminating from the bulk population. After the booster, roughly 96% of CD4 and just over 85% of CD8 primary-response clones were re-detected.

The V gene is TRBV7-9, the J gene TRBJ1-1, with D perhaps TRBD1 (5 bases). Sequenced material: CD8+ T cells sorted from PBMCs, taken 45 days after the yellow fever booster vaccination. The TCR was taken from a man aged 30-40 years who received the YFV17D yellow fever vaccine. CDR3 amino acids: CASSAVGHTEAFF. CDR3 bases: TGTGCCAGCAGCGCCGTGGGGCACACTGAAGCTTTCTTT. Full variable domain (rest looked up from reference TRBV7-9 and TRBJ1-1): DTGVSQNPRHKITKRGQNVTFRCDPISEHNRLYWYRQTLGQGPEFLTYFQNEAQLEKSRLLSDRFSAERPKGSFSTLEIQRTEQGDSAMYLCASSAVGHTEAFFGQGTRLTVV.